Following are 20 T cell receptor beta chains from one sample sequenced in a study of T-cell reconstitution after alpha-beta-depleted transplantation in children. As it was prepared, the TCRbeta library received unique molecular identifiers. TCRdb re-derived calls from the PCR reads in MiXCR, one entry per CDR3 protein. Among around 240,000 distinct CDR3 sequences listed, approximately 8% were seen once. Material: PBMCs, mostly from graft donor cells, obtained 180 days after TCRalphabeta/CD19-depleted stem cell transplant. The source is a male patient younger than 18 who had a stem cell transplant for acute lymphoblastic leukemia, so the T cells may come from the graft donor.

This clonotype was observed many times. This sequence joins TRBV11-2 and TRBJ2-1, with 14 positions matching TRBD2. J gave up 5 bases and V 6 bases, and 6 bases lay outside the gene matches. The germline V gene encodes CDR1 SGHAT and CDR2 FQNNGV. The CDR3 runs to 16 residues. Written as DNA, the CDR3 is TGTGCCAGCAGGCGACTAGCGGGGGGGCGGGACAATGAGCAGTTCTTC. It codes for CASRRLAGGRDNEQFF.

In this sample, this clonotype turned up many times. CDR3 DNA sequence: TGTGCCAGCAGCTTGGTCACAGGGGACTACGAGCAGTACTTC. Amino acid sequence: CASSLVTGDYEQYF. The chain employs TRBV7-6 and TRBJ2-7; 7 bases line up with TRBD1. Germline lookup yields CDR1 SGHVS and CDR2 FNYEAQ. The CDR3 covers 14 residues. The V gene end was trimmed by 3 bases and the J gene end by 3 bases; junction bases not matched to a gene: 5. Supplemented by reference TRBV7-6 and TRBJ2-7, the full variable domain reads GAGVSQSPRYKVTKRGQDVALRCDPISGHVSLYWYRQALGQGPEFLTYFNYEAQQDKSGLPNDRFSAERPEGSISTLTIQRTEQRDSAMYRCASSLVTGDYEQYFGPGTRLTVT.

Remarks on this clonotype: A much larger clone sits a single nucleotide away, making a read error possible. The J gene is TRBJ2-5, the V gene TRBV20-1; D possibly corresponds to TRBD2 (7 bases). This CDR3 comprises 13 residues. Looked up from germline, CDR1 is DFQATT and CDR2 is SNEGSKA (reference sequence). The chain's CDR3 is CSANDGGQETRYF. The CDR3, as DNA: TGCAGTGCTAACGACGGGGGGCAGGAGACCCGGTACTTC.

There are many counts of this clonotype. The chain employs TRBV10-3 and TRBJ2-1, with a tentative D call TRBD1 (7 bases). The CDR3 runs to 14 residues. In germline, CDR1 is ENHRY, CDR2 SYGVKD. V shed 8 bases and J shed 8 bases, with 19 bases lying between them. The CDR3, as DNA: TGTGCCATCGAGACAGGGAGGAACCCCCATGAGCAGTTCTTC. Translation gives CAIETGRNPHEQFF.

This clonotype was seen repeatedly, ten times or more. The J gene is TRBJ1-1, the V gene TRBV5-4; a possible D gene is TRBD1 (6 bases). V was cut by 1 base and J by 11 bases, with 18 bases left in between. Germline-derived CDR1 and CDR2 are SGHNT and YYREEE (reference sequence). The length of the CDR3 is 14 residues. The CDR3 DNA sequence: TGTGCCAGCAGCTTGAAGGTCGGGACACCCAATGCTTTCTTT. It specifies CASSLKVGTPNAFF.

The table lists this clonotype with many counts. The chain has TRBV7-9 and TRBJ2-2; D possibly corresponds to TRBD1 (6 bases). The germline V gene has CDR1 SEHNR and CDR2 FQNEAQ (reference sequence). This CDR3 is 15 amino acids long. V lost 5 bases, J lost 5 bases, and 15 bases lay in between. The CDR3 nucleotides read TGTGCCAGCAGCACCCGGGACATCTTTACCGGGGAGCTGTTTTTT. This sequence encodes CASSTRDIFTGELFF.

This clonotype was picked up many times. The rearrangement uses TRBV7-9 and TRBJ2-7, with D tentatively TRBD1 (5 bases). Germline V gene data show CDR1 as SEHNR and CDR2 as FQNEAQ (reference sequence). V was cut by 5 bases and J by 5 bases, with 19 bases left in between. This CDR3 spans 15 amino acids. For the CDR3, the DNA is TGTGCCAGCAGCCATGGGCCGGGCCAGGGCGACGAGCAGTACTTC. This translates into CASSHGPGQGDEQYF.

This clonotype was seen at least ten times. J is TRBJ1-1 and V is TRBV5-5, with D unclear. Germline CDR1 reads SGHKS; CDR2 reads YYEKEE (reference sequence). The ends were cut back, 0 bases at V and 6 bases at J, with 15 bases in the middle. This CDR3 region has 15 residues. This CDR3 reads CASSLGSGWHAEAFF. The CDR3 nucleotides read TGTGCCAGCAGCTTGGGATCGGGGTGGCACGCTGAAGCTTTCTTT.

This clonotype was observed at least ten times. This rearrangement joins TRBV10-3 to TRBJ2-7; TRBD2 matches at 10 bases. V dropped 7 bases and J dropped 2; count of bases not matched to a gene: 8. CDR3 length equals 15 residues. From germline, CDR1 is ENHRY and CDR2 SYGVKD. In nucleotides, the CDR3 is TGTGCCATCAAGCGGCTAGCGGGGGACCCCTACGAGCAGTACTTC. It is translated as CAIKRLAGDPYEQYF.

This clonotype was seen many times. The genes are TRBV7-2 and TRBJ2-5; TRBD2 matches at 8 bases. The CDR3 length is 16 residues. Per germline, CDR1 SGHTA and CDR2 FQGNSA. Losses at the gene ends were 1 base for V and 6 bases for J; bases not matched to a gene: 10. CDR3 region: CASSLGIAGPGKTQYF. The DNA for the CDR3 is TGTGCCAGCAGCTTAGGGATAGCGGGGCCCGGGAAGACCCAGTACTTC.

This clonotype was recorded many times. The chain employs TRBV25-1 and TRBJ2-2; D call uncertain. Germline loops: CDR1 MGHDK, CDR2 SYGVNS. The CDR3 spans 12 residues. Trimming shortened V by 6 bases and J by 5 bases, and 7 bases separated the two germline ends. The CDR3 DNA is TGTGCCAGCAGGGCGGCAACCGGGGAGCTGTTTTTT. It codes for CASRAATGELFF.

Notes on this clonotype: This clone may be a read error of a much larger clone one base away. This chain uses TRBV20-1 with TRBJ2-7; D unresolved. Trimming removed 4 bases at V and 3 bases at J, with 16 bases between. In germline, CDR1 is DFQATT, CDR2 SNEGSKA (reference sequence). This CDR3 region has 14 residues. The CDR3 loop reads CSANPISNYYEQYF. In DNA, the CDR3 is TGCAGTGCTAACCCCATAAGTAATTACTACGAGCAGTACTTC.

At least ten counts were recorded for this clonotype. The genes are TRBV18 and TRBJ2-3, with 9 nucleotides matching TRBD1. Germline values: CDR1 KGHSH, CDR2 LQKENI. V trimming: 5 bases; J trimming: 5 bases; junction bases outside the gene matches: 5. There are 14 residues in the CDR3. CDR3 in DNA: TGTGCCAGCTCATCAGGACAGGGGAAAGATACGCAGTATTTT. This translates into CASSSGQGKDTQYF.

This rearrangement joins TRBV10-3 to TRBJ2-3; 10 positions agree with TRBD2. This CDR3 is 19 amino acids long. Losses at the gene ends were 2 bases for V and 6 bases for J; bases not matched to a gene: 17. Germline values: CDR1 ENHRY, CDR2 SYGVKD. CDR3 sequence reads: CAISETVGERGGLEDTQYF. The CDR3 DNA is TGTGCCATCAGTGAGACTGTAGGGGAGCGGGGGGGCCTGGAGGATACGCAGTATTTT.

This clonotype was seen repeatedly, ten times or more. V gene TRBV7-2 combines with J gene TRBJ1-4; perhaps TRBD1 as D (6 bases). Trimming removed 5 bases from V and 7 bases from J, with 26 bases in between. Germline V gene sequence: CDR1 SGHTA, CDR2 FQGNSA. The CDR3 loop spans 18 amino acids. The CDR3 is CASSKRLGAWGVSEKLFF. In DNA, the CDR3 is TGTGCCAGCAGCAAGCGTTTGGGGGCGTGGGGAGTCAGTGAAAAACTGTTTTTT.

As for this clonotype: With a much larger clone just one base away, this may be a read error. The chain uses TRBV7-2 and TRBJ2-1; D is uncertain. Germline values: CDR1 SGHTA, CDR2 FQGNSA. CDR3 size: 12 residues. The CDR3 loop reads CPSSTVWNWAFF. The CDR3 region has the DNA TGTCCCAGCAGCACTGTCTGGAATTGGGCGTTCTTC.

This clonotype was seen repeatedly, ten times or more. The chain is built from TRBV6-5 and TRBJ2-2; D remains ambiguous. The CDR3 consists of 16 residues. The V gene's germline CDR1 is MNHEY and CDR2 SVGAGI. V shed 2 bases and J shed 1 base, with 11 bases lying between them. The CDR3 sequence is CASSYQFFVNTGELFF. CDR3 bases: TGTGCCAGCAGTTACCAGTTCTTCGTGAACACCGGGGAGCTGTTTTTT.

This clonotype has only a few counts. The chain is built from TRBV21-1 and TRBJ2-7. TRBV21-1 counts as a pseudogene. This CDR3 region has 14 residues. CDR3 sequence (DNA): TGTGCCAGCAGCACAAATCTCGAAGTCTACGAGCAGTACTTC. This gives the protein CASSTNLEVYEQYF.

This clonotype was seen many times. This chain links TRBV2 with TRBJ2-4; 7 nucleotides align to TRBD1. This CDR3 is built from 15 residues. The V and J ends lost 7 bases and 0 bases, in that order; junction bases with no gene match: 6. Germline V gives CDR1 SNHLY, CDR2 FYNNEI. In nucleotides, the CDR3 is TGTGCCAGCACGGGACAGCACTTAGCCAAAAACATTCAGTACTTC. Residues: CASTGQHLAKNIQYF. The full variable domain, completed using reference TRBV2 and TRBJ2-4, is EPEVTQTPSHQVTQMGQEVILRCVPISNHLYFYWYRQILGQKVEFLVSFYNNEISEKSEIFDDQFSVERPDGSNFTLKIRSTKLEDSAMYFCASTGQHLAKNIQYFGAGTRLSVL.

This clonotype was recorded at least ten times. The genes are TRBV7-2 and TRBJ2-3, with D tentatively TRBD1 (7 bases). This CDR3 has 15 amino acids. V shed 3 bases and J shed 5 bases, with 15 bases lying between them. In germline, CDR1 is SGHTA, CDR2 FQGNSA. CDR3 residues: CASSFAGGPRDTQYF. CDR3 nucleotides: TGTGCCAGCAGCTTCGCAGGGGGGCCGAGAGATACGCAGTATTTT. The whole variable domain, filled in from reference TRBV7-2 and TRBJ2-3, reads GAGVSQSPSNKVTEKGKDVELRCDPISGHTALYWYRQSLGQGLEFLIYFQGNSAPDKSGLPSDRFSAERTGGSVSTLTIQRTQQEDSAVYLCASSFAGGPRDTQYFGPGTRLTVL.